Listed here are 11 T cell receptor beta chains from one sample, sequenced in a study of blood T cell repertoires in COVID-19. The protocol was immunoSEQ multiplex PCR, while the TCRdb copy is restricted to in-frame clones and leaves out a portion. The sample holds around 200,000 clones; about 83% are singletons and the top ten take around 5%. The sample consisted of PBMCs or T cells enriched from blood (not recorded which). These TCRs come from a man aged 35-49 years with acute COVID-19.

The chain combines TRBV24-1 with TRBJ2-3; tentatively, D is TRBD1 (6 bases). The CDR3 sequence is 16 residues long. Deletions cut 1 base from V and 2 bases from J, with 12 bases between. CDR1 is KGHDR and CDR2 is SFDVKD in the germline V gene. In DNA form, the CDR3 reads TGTGCCACCAGTGATTTCGCAGGGGAATACACAGATACGCAGTATTTT. Translated, it gives CATSDFAGEYTDTQYF.

This sequence joins TRBV12-3 or TRBV12-4 and TRBJ2-7, with D perhaps TRBD1 (6 bases). The CDR3 spans 13 residues. V was shortened by 6 bases and J by 4 bases, with 13 bases between the two germline ends. The CDR3 coding sequence is TGTGCCAGCAGAAGGACAGAAGCATACGAGCAGTACTTC. Protein product: CASRRTEAYEQYF.

CDR3: CASSYSGTATQPQHF. The CDR3 DNA is TGTGCCAGCAGTTACTCAGGGACAGCCACCCAGCCCCAGCATTTT. V gene TRBV6-5 combines with J gene TRBJ1-5; TRBD1 aligns across 7 bases. CDR3 length: 15 residues. Germline V gives CDR1 MNHEY, CDR2 SVGAGI. Trimming took 0 bases from V and 7 from J; bases not matched to a gene: 6.

This chain joins TRBV5-1 and TRBJ2-2; 11 bases agree with TRBD2. The CDR3 has 15 amino acids. J was trimmed by 3 bases and V by 4 bases; bases with no gene match: 2. Germline V gene lookup returns CDR1 SGHRS and CDR2 YFSETQ. The CDR3 region is CASSMGLADTGELFF. The CDR3 DNA follows: TGCGCCAGCAGCATGGGACTAGCGGACACCGGGGAGCTGTTTTTT.

The CDR3 region is CASRPAGDSDTQYF. Written as DNA, the CDR3 is TGTGCCAGCAGGCCCGCCGGGGATTCAGATACGCAGTATTTT. This chain joins TRBV25-1 and TRBJ2-3, with D possibly being TRBD2 (5 bases). The CDR3 has 14 amino acids. V shed 6 bases and J shed 4 bases, with 14 bases lying between them. The germline V gene has CDR1 MGHDK and CDR2 SYGVNS. Supplemented by reference TRBV25-1 and TRBJ2-3, the full variable domain reads EADIYQTPRYLVIGTGKKITLECSQTMGHDKMYWYQQDPGMELHLIHYSYGVNSTEKGDLSSESTVSRIRTEHFPLTLESARPSHTSQYLCASRPAGDSDTQYFGPGTRLTVL.

V and J are TRBV6-5 and TRBJ1-3; maybe TRBD1 (6 bases). V lost 7 bases and J 7 bases, leaving 17 bases between the germline ends. Germline loops: CDR1 MNHEY, CDR2 SVGAGI. The CDR3 sequence is 14 residues long. This chain's CDR3 is CASTNQGSGNTIYF. For the CDR3, the DNA is TGTGCCAGCACTAACCAGGGGTCGGGGAACACCATATATTTT.

The gene calls are TRBV9 and TRBJ1-3, with TRBD1 matching 9 bases. Looked up from germline, CDR1 is SGDLS and CDR2 is YYNGEE. The CDR3 is 16 amino acids. With 3 bases clipped from V and 9 bases from J, the junction kept 13 bases outside the gene matches. CDR3 nucleotides: TGTGCCAGCAGCGCCCCAACAGGGGGCGGGCCGGGCACCATATATTTT. It specifies CASSAPTGGGPGTIYF.

The genes are TRBV28 and TRBJ1-2; TRBD1 agrees at 9 bases. The length of the CDR3 is 15 residues. Germline V gives CDR1 MDHEN, CDR2 SYDVKM. Germline trimming cut 5 bases from V and 6 bases from J; bases unmatched to any gene: 10. CDR3 region: CASSPTGTGNNGYTF. CDR3 nucleotide sequence: TGTGCCAGCAGTCCAACCGGGACAGGGAATAATGGCTACACCTTC.

J is TRBJ1-5 and V is TRBV15, with a weak D call TRBD1 (5 bases). The V and J ends lost 0 bases and 0 bases respectively, with 9 bases between them. CDR1 LNHNV and CDR2 YYDKDF come from the germline V gene (reference sequence). The CDR3 sequence is 16 residues long. The CDR3 bases are TGTGCCACCAGCAGAGACTGGGGGGATAGCAATCAGCCCCAGCATTTT. Its translation: CATSRDWGDSNQPQHF.

The V and J genes are TRBV27 and TRBJ1-1; the D is unclear. The CDR3 extends over 16 amino acids. Trimming cost V 6 bases and J 4 bases, with 21 bases left between them. Germline V gives CDR1 MNHEY, CDR2 SMNVEV (reference sequence). CDR3: CASRRAGDGVRTEAFF. CDR3 DNA: TGTGCCAGCAGGAGGGCCGGAGATGGAGTCCGCACTGAAGCTTTCTTT.

This rearrangement joins TRBV29-1 to TRBJ1-3; TRBD1 might be the D (6 bases). Germline V gene lookup returns CDR1 SQVTM and CDR2 ANQGSEA. The V and J ends lost 7 bases and 5 bases respectively, with 12 bases between them. This CDR3 contains 12 residues. The CDR3 sequence: CSAWDIRNTIYF. CDR3 nucleotides: TGCAGCGCCTGGGACATCCGAAACACCATATATTTT.